Listed below are T cell receptor beta chains from one sample, sequenced in a study of blood T cell repertoires in COVID-19. Clones were sequenced by immunoSEQ multiplex PCR, and TCRdb holds only the in-frame ones, with some missing. The data show under 350,000 clones, around nine tenths seen once. Sequencing was performed on peripheral blood. These receptors originate from a man between 70 and 80 years old with acute or convalescent COVID-19. Each CDR3 is given with its conserved first and last residue. Each record gives: CDR3 DNA, CDR3 protein, clone size, J gene, V gene, CDR3 length, D gene. A D gene is named only where the DNA matches it firmly. Clone size, where shown, is once, few, many, or a class for clones that have expanded.

TGTGCCAGCAGTTACTCGCGGGGGGGGAATGAGCAGTTCTTC CASSYSRGGNEQFF once TRBJ2-1 TRBV6-6 14 TRBD2
TGCGCCAGCAGCTTGGGGACCGTTACGGGGGGAAACACCATATATTTT CASSLGTVTGGNTIYF - TRBJ1-3 TRBV5-1 16 -
TGTGCCAGCAGCTTCCTTGAGGCTGATGGCTACACCTTC CASSFLEADGYTF few TRBJ1-2 TRBV7-9 13 -
TGTGCCAGCACCGGGACAGGGACTAACTATGGCTACACCTTC CASTGTGTNYGYTF - TRBJ1-2 TRBV6-5 14 TRBD1
TGTGCCAGCAGCTCTAGACAGGGGCGTAGCAATCAGCCCCAGCATTTT CASSSRQGRSNQPQHF - TRBJ1-5 TRBV5-8 16 TRBD1
TGTGCCAGCAGCTTTGATAGCACCATATATTTT CASSFDSTIYF - TRBJ1-3 TRBV12-3/TRBV12-4 11 -
TGCGCCAGCAGCTCCTTGACAGGGGACAATGAGCAGTTCTTC CASSSLTGDNEQFF - TRBJ2-1 TRBV5-1 14 TRBD1
TGTGCCAGCAGCCAAGAGGGACAGAGATCCTACGAGCAGTACTTC CASSQEGQRSYEQYF - TRBJ2-7 TRBV4-2 15 TRBD1
TGCGCCAGCAGCCAAGAGCAACAGGGAAGACAGCCCCAGCATTTT CASSQEQQGRQPQHF - TRBJ1-5 TRBV4-1 15 -
TGTGCCAGCAGGCCCAACCCTCAGGGACAGACTGCTTATGGCTACACCTTC CASRPNPQGQTAYGYTF - TRBJ1-2 TRBV14 17 TRBD1
TGTGCCAGCAGCCAAGATCCGGCTAGCGGGGGCCTCTCCTACGAGCAGTACTTC CASSQDPASGGLSYEQYF - TRBJ2-7 TRBV3-1/TRBV3-2 18 TRBD2
TGTGCCAGCAGTGAAAACCCGGGACAGGTTAATGAAAAACTGTTTTTT CASSENPGQVNEKLFF - TRBJ1-4 TRBV6-1 16 TRBD1
TGTGCCAGCAGTACAGATATGAACACTGAAGCTTTCTTT CASSTDMNTEAFF - TRBJ1-1 TRBV2 13 -
TGTGCCAGCAGTTTATATTCCGGGACAGGGGGTGAAAAACTGTTTTTT CASSLYSGTGGEKLFF - TRBJ1-4 TRBV28 16 TRBD1
TGTGCCAGTAGCCAGAGGAGGGGCGGGAGCACAGATACGCAGTATTTT CASSQRRGGSTDTQYF - TRBJ2-3 TRBV19 16 -
TGTGCCAGCAGAGATCGCAGGGGGAAGGCTGAAAAACTGTTTTTT CASRDRRGKAEKLFF - TRBJ1-4 TRBV7-9 15 TRBD1
TGTGCCAGCAGCCCCCGGGACCGAGGGGGAGGCTACACCTTC CASSPRDRGGGYTF - TRBJ1-2 TRBV7-2 14 -
TGTGCCAGCAGCTTAACCCGGACAGGGAAGCACGAGCAGTACTTC CASSLTRTGKHEQYF - TRBJ2-7 TRBV7-7 15 TRBD1
TGTGCCACCAGCAGAGACCCCTATAGCAATCAGCCCCAGCATTTT CATSRDPYSNQPQHF - TRBJ1-5 TRBV15 15 -
TGTGCCAGCAGAGGGTACCTCGGCGGGAGGATAGATACGCAGTATTTT CASRGYLGGRIDTQYF - TRBJ2-3 TRBV27 16 TRBD2
TGTGCCAGTAGTACACGGACAGGGGGAACTCAGCCCCAGCATTTT CASSTRTGGTQPQHF - TRBJ1-5 TRBV19 15 TRBD1
TGTGCCAGTAGTTCGGGGGTGGGGAATGAGCAGTTCTTC CASSSGVGNEQFF - TRBJ2-1 TRBV19 13 -
TGTGCCAGCAGGCCTGGACAGGGCGACGGGGAGCTGTTTTTT CASRPGQGDGELFF - TRBJ2-2 TRBV3-1/TRBV3-2 14 TRBD1
TGTGCCAGCAGCTTGGGGGCTAGCACAGATACGCAGTATTTT CASSLGASTDTQYF - TRBJ2-3 TRBV7-3 14 -
TGCAGCTTGGGGTCCGGGACTAGATTCAATGAGCAGTTCTTC CSLGSGTRFNEQFF - TRBJ2-1 TRBV29-1 14 TRBD2
TGTGCCAGCAGCTTGCGAAATCCTACCTACGAGCAGTACTTC CASSLRNPTYEQYF - TRBJ2-7 TRBV7-8 14 -
TGTGCCAGTAGGTCGTCGACTAGCGGGGGAAGCACAGATACGCAGTATTTT CASRSSTSGGSTDTQYF - TRBJ2-3 TRBV19 17 TRBD2
TGCGCCAGCAGCTTGAACAGGGGGCTAGCCGGGGAGCTGTTTTTT CASSLNRGLAGELFF - TRBJ2-2 TRBV5-1 15 TRBD1
TGTGCCACCAGTGATACCCGGACAGGGAACACTGAAGCTTTCTTT CATSDTRTGNTEAFF - TRBJ1-1 TRBV24-1 15 TRBD1
TGTGCCAGGAGACAGGTTATGAACACTGAAGCTTTCTTT CARRQVMNTEAFF - TRBJ1-1 TRBV2 13 -
TGCAGCGTTGAAGATCTCGCCGGGACAGGGAAACAGGATGGCTACACCTTC CSVEDLAGTGKQDGYTF - TRBJ1-2 TRBV29-1 17 TRBD1
TGCGCCAGCAGCCCGCGGAGCAGACAAGAGACCCAGTACTTC CASSPRSRQETQYF - TRBJ2-5 TRBV5-1 14 -
TGTGCCAGCGCACATAGCGGGGGCCTGTACAATGAGCAGTTCTTC CASAHSGGLYNEQFF - TRBJ2-1 TRBV4-2 15 TRBD2
TGTGCCAGCAGCCCGGAGGTGGGGGCTCAGCCCCAGCATTTT CASSPEVGAQPQHF - TRBJ1-5 TRBV9 14 -
TGTGCCAGCAGTTCCATGTGGACAGGGGGCACAGATACGCAGTATTTT CASSSMWTGGTDTQYF - TRBJ2-3 TRBV6-6 16 TRBD1
TGTGCCAGTAACCGGGCGGGCTACTCCTACAATGAGCAGTTCTTC CASNRAGYSYNEQFF - TRBJ2-1 TRBV5-3 15 -
TGTGCCAGCAGTGACTCAAGGGGGCATGAGCAGTTCTTC CASSDSRGHEQFF - TRBJ2-1 TRBV6-4 13 TRBD1
TGTGCCAGTTCTGGACAGGAGTCCTACGAGCAGTACTTC CASSGQESYEQYF once TRBJ2-7 TRBV19 13 TRBD1
TGTGCCAGCAGCTCTAGCGGGAGGTACACCGGGGAGCTGTTTTTT CASSSSGRYTGELFF - TRBJ2-2 TRBV7-2 15 TRBD2
TGCGCCAGCAGCTTTGGAGCGGAAGATACGCAGTATTTT CASSFGAEDTQYF - TRBJ2-3 TRBV5-1 13 -
TGTGCCAGCAGTCCGCGGACGGGGAGTAGCAATCAGCCCCAGCATTTT CASSPRTGSSNQPQHF - TRBJ1-5 TRBV2 16 -
TGTGCCTGGACAGGGGTTAGTGAGCAGTTCTTC CAWTGVSEQFF - TRBJ2-1 TRBV30 11 -
TGTGCCAGCAGCCAAGCAGGGGAGGGTAATTCACCCCTCCACTTT CASSQAGEGNSPLHF - TRBJ1-6 TRBV3-1/TRBV3-2 15 -
TGTGCCAGCAGCCCGATGTTTCAGGTGGGAAACACCATATATTTT CASSPMFQVGNTIYF - TRBJ1-3 TRBV7-2 15 -
TGTGCCTGGAGTAGGCAGGGCAATCAGCCCCAGCATTTT CAWSRQGNQPQHF - TRBJ1-5 TRBV30 13 -
TGTGCCAGCAGCTCCCGGCGAGCGGGAGACAACGAGCAGTACTTC CASSSRRAGDNEQYF - TRBJ2-7 TRBV7-2 15 TRBD2
TGTGCCAGTAGTTGGCAGGGGGACTCACCCCTCCACTTT CASSWQGDSPLHF - TRBJ1-6 TRBV19 13 TRBD1
TGTGCCTCTAAGGACAGCCATGAAAAACTGTTTTTT CASKDSHEKLFF - TRBJ1-4 TRBV30 12 -